Given below is one TCR beta chain in context. This specimen comes from a study of blood T cells in healthy people across ages. Primed by a sample-barcoded 5' primer and a J-beta primer mix, a second PCR proceeded for 7 to 11 cycles. TCRdb recomputed calls from the 5' RACE reads with MiXCR, one row per CDR3 protein. The data contain over 1.5 million distinct CDR3 sequences, approximately 50% of them singletons. V lost 7 bases and J 4 bases, leaving 17 bases between the germline ends. There are 14 residues in the CDR3. Germline loops: CDR1 MNHEY, CDR2 SVGEGT. A minimum of 6 micrograms of total RNA was extracted per sample.

The sample comprised blood. This TCR came from a woman in her 40s in good health. This chain joins TRBV6-2 or TRBV6-3 and TRBJ2-7; D unresolved. The CDR3 reads CASNMDRPPYEQYF. Written as DNA, the CDR3 is TGTGCCAGCAACATGGACCGTCCTCCTTACGAGCAGTACTTC.